This entry features one T cell receptor beta chain sequence. These data are taken from a study of T cell responses to AZD1222 COVID-19 vaccine. Between the trimmed V and J ends, which lost 4 bases and 5 bases, there was a span of 8 bases. The germline CDR1 and CDR2 sequences are KGHDR and SFDVKD. The CDR3 covers 13 residues. This table comes from immunoSEQ multiplex PCR, and its TCRdb copy is limited to in-frame clones, with some not included. Of 99,000 or so clones listed, roughly 86% were seen once; the top ten hold over 3%. The material sequenced was peripheral blood, taken 28 days after the second dose of the MenACWY control vaccine. The chain couples TRBV24-1 to TRBJ1-5; D is perhaps TRBD1 (5 bases). This TCR derives from an adult who received the MenACWY meningococcal vaccine as a control. Here the CDR3 DNA reads TGTGCCACCAGTGAAAGGGGTTATCAGCCCCAGCATTTT. Translated: CATSERGYQPQHF.